The subject of this entry is one T cell receptor beta chain. The data are from a study of neoadjuvant anti-PD-1 for oral cavity cancer. Described time point: after neoadjuvant nivolumab, at surgical resection. These oral cavity squamous cell carcinomas were HPV-negative and locally advanced. PBMCs were not maintained or expanded in culture before analysis. Some clones are missing from TCRdb's copy, which holds only in-frame ones; the method was immunoSEQ multiplex PCR. Of fewer than 90,000 clones detected, around 83% appear once; the ten largest clones hold 3% to 4%. Trimming cost V 3 bases and J 0 bases, with 6 bases left between them. This CDR3 is 14 amino acids long. From germline, CDR1 is MDHEN and CDR2 SYDVKM.

The rearrangement links TRBV28 to TRBJ1-3; unclear D gene. The sample here was PBMCs, taken after nivolumab (anti-PD-1) treatment. The sequence was obtained from a person aged 35-80 years with oral cavity squamous cell carcinoma. The CDR3 nucleotides read TGTGCCAGCAGTTTTCCGAACTCTGGAAACACCATATATTTT. It codes for CASSFPNSGNTIYF.